Below are 17 T cell receptor beta chains sequenced from a single sample in a study of T cell responses to AZD1222 COVID-19 vaccine (dated by TCRdb to about 2021). The time point label, as the study defines it: about 28 days (+/-7) after the second vaccine dose. Library preparation employed the immunoSEQ multiplex PCR assay. This is the immuneACCESS table as TCRdb keeps it, with only in-frame sequences that have V and J called. A part of the clones is gone; compared with another copy, unresolved V genes explain less than half, and the rest is unexplained. The sample profile shows roughly 150,000 clones; roughly 87% of them were found once. The ten top clones hold less than 1.3% of the sample. Sample: peripheral blood, taken 28 days after the second AZD1222 dose. The source of these receptors is an adult who received the AZD1222 COVID-19 vaccine.

The count of this clone is one. This chain's CDR3 is CASSESSFRWAGAFF. CDR3 in DNA: TGTGCCAGCAGTGAGTCTTCGTTTCGTTGGGCGGGGGCTTTCTTT. The chain combines TRBV6-1 with TRBJ1-1; no reliable D call. CDR3 length: 15 residues. V was trimmed by 3 bases and J by 11 bases, leaving 22 bases between them. Germline V CDR1 and CDR2: MNHNS, SASEGT.

The CDR3 spells CASSQAHRGRTEAFF. The CDR3 DNA sequence: TGCGCCAGCAGCCAAGCTCACAGGGGAAGGACTGAAGCTTTCTTT. V gene TRBV4-1 combines with J gene TRBJ1-1; 7 bases agree with TRBD1. V lost 1 base to trimming and J lost 5 bases; unmatched junction nucleotides: 7. The germline CDR1 and CDR2 sequences are MGHRA and YSYEKL. This CDR3 is built from 15 residues.

The gene calls are TRBV19 and TRBJ1-2; TRBD1 is a possible D gene (5 bases). The ends were cut back, 5 bases at V and 4 bases at J, with 14 bases in the middle. Germline V gene lookup returns CDR1 LNHDA and CDR2 SQIVND (reference sequence). This CDR3 has 14 amino acids. The CDR3 loop reads CASSFPGGGYGYTF. The CDR3 coding sequence is TGTGCCAGTAGTTTCCCCGGGGGGGGCTATGGCTACACCTTC.

V gene TRBV7-2 combines with J gene TRBJ1-1; D is ambiguous. With 2 bases removed from V and 2 bases from J, the gap between germline ends came to 6 bases. The CDR3 runs to 13 residues. CDR1 and CDR2 (germline): SGHTA, FQGNSA. The chain's CDR3 is CASSLQKNTEAFF. CDR3 bases: TGTGCCAGCAGCTTACAGAAAAACACTGAAGCTTTCTTT.

The DNA for the CDR3 is TGTGCCAGCAGCTTGGACAGGAACTATGGCTACACCTTC. Its protein is CASSLDRNYGYTF. The J gene is TRBJ1-2, the V gene TRBV5-8, with a possible D match to TRBD1 (5 bases). Germline CDR1 reads SGHTS; CDR2 reads YDEGEE. The CDR3 length is 13 residues. Trimming removed 0 bases at V and 2 bases at J, with 5 bases between.

In its sample, this clone was seen once. This chain uses TRBV4-1 with TRBJ1-3; no clear D gene. The CDR3 covers 15 residues. Trimming took off 1 base at V and 2 bases at J, with 9 bases between the two ends. Germline CDR1 reads MGHRA; CDR2 reads YSYEKL. CDR3: CASSQVGGAGNTIYF. In nucleotides, the CDR3 is TGCGCCAGCAGCCAAGTAGGTGGGGCTGGAAACACCATATATTTT.

V usage is TRBV2 and J usage is TRBJ2-7, with 7 bases matching TRBD1. Germline loops: CDR1 SNHLY, CDR2 FYNNEI. There are 13 residues in the CDR3. V lost 7 bases and J lost 7; bases outside the gene matches: 10. CDR3 protein: CASNLGQAREQYF. The CDR3 coding sequence is TGTGCCAGCAACTTAGGACAGGCGAGGGAGCAGTACTTC.

V usage is TRBV9 and J usage is TRBJ1-1; D uncertain. From germline, CDR1 is SGDLS and CDR2 YYNGEE. V lost 4 bases and J lost 3, with 19 bases in between. The CDR3 runs 16 residues. The CDR3 DNA is TGTGCCAGCAGCCCCCGGCCGCTCTCAGCGGACACTGAAGCTTTCTTT. Translated, it gives CASSPRPLSADTEAFF.

The gene calls are TRBV19 and TRBJ1-4; 10 nucleotides match TRBD1. CDR3 length equals 14 residues. Germline assignment: CDR1 LNHDA and CDR2 SQIVND (reference sequence). The J segment lost 8 bases and the V segment lost 5 bases, leaving 5 bases of the junction unmatched. The CDR3 nucleotides read TGTGCCAGTAGTTTCGGGACAGGGGAGGAAAAACTGTTTTTT. This codes for CASSFGTGEEKLFF.

The V call is TRBV15, the J call TRBJ2-1; no clear D. The CDR3 is made up of 11 amino acids. Germline V lookup: CDR1 LNHNV, CDR2 YYDKDF (reference sequence). Trimming took off 2 bases at V and 12 bases at J, with 8 bases between the two ends. The CDR3 here is CATSRSLGQFF. In DNA, the CDR3 is TGTGCCACCAGCAGATCCCTTGGGCAGTTCTTC.

The chain combines TRBV9 with TRBJ1-1; a possible D gene is TRBD1 (6 bases). There are 16 residues in the CDR3. The V gene lost 2 bases and the J gene lost 3 bases, with 17 bases spanning the gap. Germline-derived CDR1 and CDR2 are SGDLS and YYNGEE. CDR3 nucleotide sequence: TGTGCCAGCAGCGTGAGTCTTCGGGCAGGGGACACTGAAGCTTTCTTT. Its protein is CASSVSLRAGDTEAFF.

V gene TRBV19 combines with J gene TRBJ1-2; D not certain. The germline V gene encodes CDR1 LNHDA and CDR2 SQIVND (reference sequence). Trimming took off 6 bases at V and 2 bases at J, with 10 bases between the two ends. The CDR3 length is 13 residues. CDR3 nucleotide sequence: TGTGCCAGTAGCCAATCCGGGAACTATGGCTACACCTTC. It encodes CASSQSGNYGYTF.

This clone was seen once. The chain has TRBV6-1 and TRBJ1-1; D remains unclear. Trimming took off 1 base at V and 6 bases at J, with 6 bases between the two ends. The CDR3 is 12 amino acids. The V gene's germline CDR1 is MNHNS and CDR2 SASEGT. CDR3 in amino acids: CASSEGAPEAFF. The DNA of the CDR3 is TGTGCCAGCAGTGAAGGGGCACCTGAAGCTTTCTTT.

The CDR3 loop is CASSFDRVYTEAFF. CDR3 DNA sequence: TGCGCCAGCAGTTTTGACAGGGTTTACACTGAAGCTTTCTTT. The chain links TRBV5-1 to TRBJ1-1; 7 nucleotides align to TRBD1. The CDR3 has 14 residues. The trim removed 5 bases at V and 3 bases at J, leaving 7 bases unmatched. CDR1 is SGHRS, CDR2 YFSETQ, per germline.

The chain recombines TRBV5-1 with TRBJ1-2; possibly TRBD1 for D (6 bases). The CDR3 runs 15 residues. Germline CDR1 and CDR2: SGHRS and YFSETQ. V was pared by 5 bases and J by 7 bases, with 21 bases between. The CDR3, as DNA: TGCGCCAGCAGGACCATTGACAGGTACTCCTCTGGCTACACCTTC. Encoded protein: CASRTIDRYSSGYTF.

This chain connects TRBV7-9 to TRBJ2-5; 11 bases line up with TRBD1. Looked up from germline, CDR1 is SEHNR and CDR2 is FQNEAQ (reference sequence). The CDR3 has 16 residues. With 5 bases clipped from V and 3 bases from J, the junction kept 8 bases outside the gene matches. The CDR3 sequence: CASSPVTGQGEETQYF. CDR3 sequence (DNA): TGTGCCAGCAGCCCTGTGACGGGACAGGGGGAAGAGACCCAGTACTTC.

The chain couples TRBV7-6 to TRBJ2-2; possibly TRBD2 for D (7 bases). Germline V lookup: CDR1 SGHVS, CDR2 FNYEAQ. The V and J ends lost 5 bases and 5 bases respectively, with 21 bases between them. The CDR3 totals 17 residues. The CDR3 DNA sequence: TGTGCCAGCAGCGGACTAGGGGGGGCAAATCCGACCGGGGAGCTGTTTTTT. Protein sequence: CASSGLGGANPTGELFF.